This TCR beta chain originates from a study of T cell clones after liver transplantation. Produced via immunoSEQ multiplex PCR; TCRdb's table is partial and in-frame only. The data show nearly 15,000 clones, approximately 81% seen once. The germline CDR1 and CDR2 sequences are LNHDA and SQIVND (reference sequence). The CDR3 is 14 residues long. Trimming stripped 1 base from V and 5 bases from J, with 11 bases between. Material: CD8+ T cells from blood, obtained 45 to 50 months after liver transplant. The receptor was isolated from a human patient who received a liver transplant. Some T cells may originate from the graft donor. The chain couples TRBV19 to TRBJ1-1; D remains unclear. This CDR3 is CASSIGWGYTEAFF. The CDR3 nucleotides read TGTGCCAGTAGTATAGGATGGGGTTATACTGAAGCTTTCTTT.